The TCR beta chain under discussion was sequenced for a study of blood T cell repertoires in COVID-19. Study in general: Acute and convalescent COVID-19 specimens originated in the United States, Italy and Spain. In each case, the material was cDNA or gDNA derived from T cells, B-cell-depleted T cells, or PBMCs.

Profiling relied on immunoSEQ multiplex PCR, and the TCRdb table lists in-frame clones only, not all of them. Of about 140,000 clones listed, around 80% are singletons. Germline CDR1 is LNHDA and CDR2 is SQIVND (reference sequence). The CDR3 has 15 amino acids. V lost 3 bases to trimming and J lost 8 bases, with 19 bases between them. The sequencing sample was made of peripheral blood. V gene TRBV19 combines with J gene TRBJ1-1; TRBD1 might be the D (6 bases). This sequence was found in a man between 60 and 70 years old who had recovered from COVID-19. Here the CDR3 DNA reads TGTGCCAGTAGTATTGGGAGCAGGGACACCCGAGAAGCTTTCTTT. The encoded protein is CASSIGSRDTREAFF.